There are a few counts of the clone carrying this TCR beta chain. Antigen: not known. This record comes from a study of T-cell memory formation after mild COVID-19. Study-level results: Chiefly within CM and EM were the contracting CD4+ clones; CD8+ ones were within EMRA. Clones contracting across day 15 to 85 had a balanced CD4/CD8 profile; later expanding clones leaned CD4+.

MiXCR, run by TCRdb on the 5' RACE reads, gives a single entry per CDR3 protein. The sample consists of hundreds of thousands of distinct CDR3 sequences, roughly 17% of them appearing once. The TCR sequence derives from a man in his late teens or twenties who had mild COVID-19 (a few samples of this study predate the infection). Cell type and time point are not known. Sequencing used PBMCs or a T cell subset sorted from them (not recorded which).

The CDR3 nucleotides are TGCGCCAGCAGCTCGGGCCCAGGGGTGGGGACTGAAGCTTTCTTT. Its translation is CASSSGPGVGTEAFF. V and J are TRBV5-1 and TRBJ1-1; D is perhaps TRBD1 (6 bases). V was shortened by 3 bases and J by 5 bases, with 17 bases between the two germline ends. The germline V gene has CDR1 SGHRS and CDR2 YFSETQ. There are 15 residues in the CDR3.